These 24 T cell receptor beta chains originate from one sample sequenced in a study of T cells in Graves' hyperthyroidism and ophthalmopathy (dated by TCRdb to about 2019). The method was multiplex PCR. Data came from an Illumina HiSeq 2000. TCR beta CDR3 regions were amplified from RNA transcripts. The TCR CDR3 was subjected to a first round of RT-PCR using the HTBI primer set and the Qiagen OneStep RT-PCR kit. The public sequencing data were trimmed at Q25 with fastp and processed into clonotypes with MiXCR by TCRdb, which kept only in-frame beta chains. Each record represents a unique CDR3 protein, reported with the most common genes and DNA among its rows. For this sample there are around 340,000 distinct CDR3 sequences; around a sixth appear just once. Around 50% of the sample is held by the ten biggest clonotypes. Sequenced: blood. The receptors were gathered from a woman between 45 and 65 years old with Graves' hyperthyroidism.

The sample holds many counts of this clonotype. The V call is TRBV10-3, the J call TRBJ2-1; D not certain. The germline gives CDR1 ENHRY, CDR2 SYGVKD. The CDR3 extends over 13 amino acids. The ends were cut back, 10 bases at V and 7 bases at J, with 17 bases in the middle. The CDR3 nucleotides are TGTGCCAGCCAAGGGCCTACAAGAAATGAGCAGTTCTTC. It encodes CASQGPTRNEQFF.

This clonotype was counted many times. This chain links TRBV11-2 with TRBJ2-3, with TRBD1 identical over 8 bases. V was clipped by 0 bases and J by 6 bases; unmatched bases: 5. The germline V gene encodes CDR1 SGHAT and CDR2 FQNNGV. This CDR3 contains 15 residues. The CDR3 region is CASSLDTGGADTQYF. CDR3 nucleotides: TGTGCCAGCAGCTTAGATACAGGGGGTGCTGATACGCAGTATTTT.

This clonotype was recorded many times. V and J are TRBV20-1 and TRBJ2-5; 11 bases are shared with TRBD2. The V gene end was trimmed by 4 bases and the J gene end by 4 bases; junction bases not matched to a gene: 5. Germline lookup yields CDR1 DFQATT and CDR2 SNEGSKA (reference sequence). CDR3 length: 14 amino acids. For the CDR3, the DNA is TGCAGTGCTACCGTCCTAGCGGGAGGAGAGACCCAGTACTTC. Translating it yields CSATVLAGGETQYF.

This clonotype was recorded many times. The V and J genes are TRBV5-1 and TRBJ2-1, with 9 nucleotides matching TRBD1. V was pared by 5 bases and J by 5 bases, with 8 bases of the junction left unmatched. The germline CDR1 and CDR2 sequences are SGHRS and YFSETQ. The CDR3 is 15 residues long. CDR3 DNA: TGCGCCAGCAGTTCCGGGACAGGGAATGACAATGAGCAGTTCTTC. It codes for CASSSGTGNDNEQFF.

J is TRBJ2-5 and V is TRBV18; 7 positions match TRBD1. This CDR3 region has 15 residues. Germline CDR1 is KGHSH and CDR2 is LQKENI. V trimming: 4 bases; J trimming: 5 bases; junction bases outside the gene matches: 10. The CDR3 spells CASSLVPGGRETQYF. In DNA, the CDR3 is TGTGCCAGCTCACTGGTCCCAGGGGGTCGGGAGACCCAGTACTTC.

Many counts were recorded for this clonotype. The genes are TRBV28 and TRBJ1-2; D unresolved. CDR1 and CDR2 (germline): MDHEN, SYDVKM. The CDR3 totals 11 residues. V was cut by 8 bases and J by 0 bases, with 4 bases left in between. This chain's CDR3 is CASGTNYGYTF. In DNA form, the CDR3 reads TGTGCCAGCGGTACTAACTATGGCTACACCTTC.

This chain connects TRBV19 to TRBJ2-1; D ambiguous. There are 13 residues in the CDR3. Per the germline V gene, CDR1 is LNHDA and CDR2 is SQIVND (reference sequence). Trimming took off 2 bases at V and 5 bases at J, with 7 bases between the two ends. CDR3 amino acids: CASSIQPNNEQFF. DNA of the CDR3: TGTGCCAGTAGTATACAGCCCAACAATGAGCAGTTCTTC.

This clonotype was recorded many times. The CDR3 region is CASSQDLVLDMNTEAFF. The CDR3 coding sequence is TGTGCCAGCAGCCAAGATCTGGTACTCGATATGAACACTGAAGCTTTCTTT. This sequence joins TRBV4-2 and TRBJ1-1; the D is unclear. Germline values: CDR1 LGHNA, CDR2 YNFKEQ. The CDR3 runs 17 residues. Trimming cost V 0 bases and J 0 bases, with 14 bases left between them.

This clonotype was counted at least ten times. V gene TRBV27 combines with J gene TRBJ2-3, with D possibly TRBD2 on 5 matching bases. This CDR3 spans 16 amino acids. Trimming removed 3 bases at V and 2 bases at J, with 15 bases between. Germline assignment: CDR1 MNHEY and CDR2 SMNVEV (reference sequence). The CDR3 loop is CASSFEVEAHTDTQYF. The CDR3 DNA is TGTGCCAGCAGTTTCGAAGTGGAGGCCCACACAGATACGCAGTATTTT.

There are a few counts of this clonotype. The rearrangement joins TRBV5-1 to TRBJ2-7; either TRBD1 or TRBD2 may fit D (6 bases each). Germline values: CDR1 SGHRS, CDR2 YFSETQ. This CDR3 is 13 amino acids long. Trimming removed 6 bases from V and 11 bases from J, with 21 bases in between. CDR3 bases: TGCGCCAGCACCCCACTGGAGGGGGAGAAAAAGTACGTC. Its translation: CASTPLEGEKKYV.

In this sample, this clonotype turned up many times. V and J are TRBV11-1 and TRBJ2-2; 7 nucleotides match TRBD2. This CDR3 comprises 15 residues. CDR1 and CDR2 (germline): SGHAT, FQDESV (reference sequence). V was clipped by 3 bases and J by 6 bases; unmatched bases: 7. Here the CDR3 DNA reads TGTGCCAGCAGCTTCAGCGGGAATGAGGCCGGGGAGCTGTTTTTT. Protein: CASSFSGNEAGELFF.

In its sample, this clonotype was seen many times. The chain carries TRBV9 and TRBJ1-2; D remains unclear. CDR1 and CDR2 (germline): SGDLS, YYNGEE. Trimming removed 3 bases at V and 5 bases at J, with 11 bases between. This CDR3 contains 13 residues. CDR3 sequence: CASSARASYGYTF. In nucleotides, the CDR3 is TGTGCCAGCAGCGCCCGAGCCTCGTATGGCTACACCTTC.

This clonotype was seen many times. The CDR3 sequence is CASSPGTGDTGELFF. The CDR3 region has the DNA TGTGCCAGCAGCCCCGGGACAGGGGACACCGGGGAGCTGTTTTTT. V is TRBV12-3 or TRBV12-4 and J is TRBJ2-2, with 10 bases matching TRBD1. The trim removed 6 bases at V and 3 bases at J, leaving 4 bases unmatched. This CDR3 has 15 amino acids.

This clonotype was recorded a few times. The chain combines TRBV6-2 or TRBV6-3 with TRBJ2-1, with 14 bases matching TRBD2. V lost 8 bases to trimming and J lost 8 bases; unmatched junction nucleotides: 5. CDR3 length: 14 residues. Germline V gene data show CDR1 as MNHEY and CDR2 as SVGEGT. In DNA, the CDR3 is TGTGCCAGCTGCGGGACTAGCGGGAGATATGAGCAGTTCTTC. It is translated as CASCGTSGRYEQFF.

The V gene is TRBV30, the J gene TRBJ1-2; no definite D call. The CDR3 sequence is 14 residues long. Germline CDR1 reads GTSNPN; CDR2 reads SVGIG (reference sequence). Trimming shortened V by 7 bases and J by 8 bases, and 23 bases separated the two germline ends. CDR3 in amino acids: CASHRSYAMEGYTF. The CDR3 bases are TGTGCCTCACATCGGAGCTATGCCATGGAAGGCTACACCTTC. The full variable domain, rest sourced from reference TRBV30 and TRBJ1-2, is SQTIHQWPATLVQPVGSPLSLECTVEGTSNPNLYWYRQAAGRGLQLLFYSVGIGQISSEVPQNLSASRPQDRQFILSSKKLLLSDSGFYLCASHRSYAMEGYTFGSGTRLTVV.

A few counts support this clonotype. The rearrangement uses TRBV20-1 and TRBJ1-6; D is perhaps TRBD1 (5 bases). V lost 1 base and J 8 bases, leaving 15 bases between the germline ends. Germline CDR1 DFQATT, CDR2 SNEGSKA (reference sequence). This CDR3 region has 15 residues. The CDR3 loop is CSARVSRANDSPLHF. DNA for the CDR3: TGCAGTGCTAGAGTTTCCAGGGCCAATGATTCACCCCTCCACTTT.

This chain joins TRBV19 and TRBJ1-1; a weak D match, TRBD1 (6 bases). The CDR3 extends over 12 amino acids. In germline, CDR1 is LNHDA, CDR2 SQIVND (reference sequence). Trimming pared 10 bases from V and 10 bases from J, leaving 19 bases between. CDR3: CATGDRDILAFF. The CDR3 region has the DNA TGTGCCACAGGGGACCGGGACATACTAGCTTTCTTT.

This clonotype was recorded many times. This sequence joins TRBV20-1 and TRBJ2-1; 10 bases line up with TRBD2. J gave up 6 bases and V 0 bases, and 11 bases lay outside the gene matches. The CDR3 sequence is 17 residues long. Germline CDR1 is DFQATT and CDR2 is SNEGSKA (reference sequence). CDR3 bases: TGCAGTGCTAGAGATCCTGGTACGAGCGGGGGGGGCAATGAGCAGTTCTTC. It codes for CSARDPGTSGGGNEQFF.

The CDR3 here is CASSFGARETQYF. The CDR3 DNA reads TGTGCCAGCAGCTTCGGGGCTCGGGAGACCCAGTACTTC. The rearrangement uses TRBV5-6 and TRBJ2-5, with D possibly being TRBD1 or TRBD2 (5 bases each). Germline loops: CDR1 SGHDT, CDR2 YYEEEE. V was trimmed by 2 bases and J by 5 bases, leaving 10 bases between them. The CDR3 totals 13 residues.

The chain links TRBV20-1 to TRBJ2-5, with a weak D call TRBD2 (6 bases). Trimming removed 1 base at V and 5 bases at J, with 17 bases between. The CDR3 spans 15 residues. CDR1 and CDR2 (germline): DFQATT, SNEGSKA (reference sequence). CDR3 bases: TGCAGTGCTAGAGTAGTCGGGAGTGGATCGGAGACCCAGTACTTC. Translated, it gives CSARVVGSGSETQYF.

This clonotype appeared a few times. V gene TRBV6-1 combines with J gene TRBJ2-3; 9 nucleotides match TRBD2. Germline assignment: CDR1 MNHNS and CDR2 SASEGT. J was trimmed by 6 bases and V by 4 bases; bases with no gene match: 5. The CDR3 loop spans 14 amino acids. DNA for the CDR3: TGTGCCAGCAGTGGGGCGGGGGGGGGTGATACGCAGTATTTT. It translates to CASSGAGGGDTQYF.

This clonotype was recorded at least ten times. The genes are TRBV2 and TRBJ2-1; 8 positions agree with TRBD2. Germline values: CDR1 SNHLY, CDR2 FYNNEI. The CDR3 is 15 amino acids. The trim removed 5 bases at V and 0 bases at J, leaving 3 bases unmatched. The CDR3 spells CASSWREASYNEQFF. For the CDR3, the DNA is TGTGCCAGCAGTTGGCGGGAGGCCTCCTACAATGAGCAGTTCTTC. Supplemented by reference TRBV2 and TRBJ2-1, the full variable domain reads EPEVTQTPSHQVTQMGQEVILRCVPISNHLYFYWYRQILGQKVEFLVSFYNNEISEKSEIFDDQFSVERPDGSNFTLKIRSTKLEDSAMYFCASSWREASYNEQFFGPGTRLTVL.

The rearrangement links TRBV7-8 to TRBJ2-1, with 12 positions matching TRBD2. There are 16 residues in the CDR3. The germline gives CDR1 SGHVS, CDR2 FQNEAQ. V shed 5 bases, J shed 6 bases, and the junction held 8 bases outside the gene matches. The CDR3 loop reads CASSPRTSGVINEQFF. Here the CDR3 DNA reads TGTGCCAGCAGCCCGCGGACTAGCGGGGTTATCAATGAGCAGTTCTTC.

This clonotype was detected many times. The genes are TRBV29-1 and TRBJ2-5; maybe TRBD2 (5 bases). The V end lost 3 bases, the J end lost 0 bases, and 11 bases lay between the germline ends. The CDR3 has 14 residues. Germline-derived CDR1 and CDR2 are SQVTM and ANQGSEA. CDR3 sequence: CSVDGQRDQETQYF. CDR3 DNA sequence: TGCAGCGTTGATGGGCAGAGGGACCAAGAGACCCAGTACTTC.